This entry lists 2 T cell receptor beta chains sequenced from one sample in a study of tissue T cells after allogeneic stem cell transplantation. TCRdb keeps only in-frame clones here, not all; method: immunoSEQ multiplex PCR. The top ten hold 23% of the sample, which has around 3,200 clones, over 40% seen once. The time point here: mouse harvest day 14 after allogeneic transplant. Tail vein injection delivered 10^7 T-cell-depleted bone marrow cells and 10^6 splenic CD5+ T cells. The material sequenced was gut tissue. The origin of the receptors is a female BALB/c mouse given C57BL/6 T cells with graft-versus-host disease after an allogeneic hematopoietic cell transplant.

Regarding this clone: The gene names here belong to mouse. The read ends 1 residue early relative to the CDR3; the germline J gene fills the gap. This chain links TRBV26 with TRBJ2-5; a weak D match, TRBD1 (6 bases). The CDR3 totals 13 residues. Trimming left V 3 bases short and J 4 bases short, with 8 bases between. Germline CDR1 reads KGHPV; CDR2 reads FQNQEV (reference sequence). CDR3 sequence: CASSLGQKDTQYF. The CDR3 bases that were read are TGTGCCAGCAGTCTAGGACAGAAAGACACCCAGTAC. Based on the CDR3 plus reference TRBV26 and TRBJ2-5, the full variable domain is NSKVIQTPRYLVKGQGQKAKMRCIPEKGHPVVFWYQQNKNNEFKFLINFQNQEVLQQIDMTEKRFSAECPSNSPCSLEIQSSEAGDSALYLCASSLGQKDTQYFGPGTRLLVL.

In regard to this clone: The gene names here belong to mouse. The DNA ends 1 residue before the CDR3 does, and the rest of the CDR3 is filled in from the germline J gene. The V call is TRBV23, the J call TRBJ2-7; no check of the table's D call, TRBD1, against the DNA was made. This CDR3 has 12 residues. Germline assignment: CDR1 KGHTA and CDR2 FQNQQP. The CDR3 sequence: CSSSPRHYEQYF. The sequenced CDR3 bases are TGCTCCAGCAGTCCTCGACATTATGAACAGTAC. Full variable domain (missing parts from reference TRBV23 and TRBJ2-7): DAAVTQKPRYLIKMKGQEAEMKCIPEKGHTAVFWYQQKQSKELKFLIYFQNQQPLDQIDMVKERFSAVCPSSSLCSLGIRTCEAEDSALYLCSSSPRHYEQYFGPGTRLTVL.